A selection of T cell receptor beta chains follows, all from one sample in a study of blood T cell repertoires in COVID-19. This table comes from immunoSEQ multiplex PCR, and its TCRdb copy is limited to in-frame clones, with some not included. This table holds about 180,000 clones, 80% found once. The sequenced sample consisted of PBMCs or T cells enriched from blood (not recorded which). The receptor source for this set is a man between 60 and 70 years old who had been exposed to COVID-19. Both conserved end residues are part of each CDR3. A D gene is named only where the DNA matches it firmly. Clone size is not always given. Where it is, it says once, few, many or a class for expanded clones.

V,size,D,J,CDR3,DNA
TRBV19,NA,NA,TRBJ1-1,CASSPRALRVEAFF,TGTGCCAGTAGTCCCCGGGCCCTGCGGGTGGAAGCTTTCTTT
TRBV19,NA,NA,TRBJ1-4,CASSVQATNEKLFF,TGTGCCAGTAGCGTACAAGCAACTAATGAAAAACTGTTTTTT
TRBV24-1,NA,NA,TRBJ2-5,CATSDGAPGTQYF,TGTGCCACCAGTGATGGAGCACCGGGGACCCAGTACTTC
TRBV27,NA,NA,TRBJ1-6,CASGWQFNSPLHF,TGTGCCAGCGGCTGGCAGTTTAATTCACCCCTCCACTTT
TRBV7-2,NA,TRBD1,TRBJ1-1,CASKEQGARFTEAFF,TGTGCCAGCAAGGAACAGGGGGCGCGTTTCACTGAAGCTTTCTTT
TRBV30,NA,NA,TRBJ2-3,CAWSATDTQYF,TGTGCCTGGAGTGCTACAGATACGCAGTATTTT
TRBV30,NA,TRBD1,TRBJ2-7,CAWSGTGSGHEQYF,TGTGCCTGGAGTGGGACAGGGAGCGGGCACGAGCAGTACTTC
TRBV11-3,NA,NA,TRBJ1-6,CASSTRAGRPYNSPLHF,TGTGCCAGCAGCACCCGGGCGGGGAGGCCCTATAATTCACCCCTCCACTTT
TRBV2,NA,TRBD2,TRBJ2-1,CASSESASGRRQFF,TGTGCCAGCAGTGAATCGGCTAGCGGCAGAAGGCAGTTCTTC
TRBV6-2/TRBV6-3,once,TRBD1,TRBJ2-1,CASSYPTGGGENEQFF,TGTGCCAGCAGTTACCCGACAGGGGGCGGGGAGAATGAGCAGTTCTTC
TRBV29-1,NA,NA,TRBJ1-3,CSVTSGHYGNTIYF,TGCAGCGTTACATCAGGACATTACGGAAACACCATATATTTT
TRBV19,few,TRBD1,TRBJ1-5,CASSPGTGGASNQPQHF,TGTGCCAGTAGTCCCGGGACAGGGGGAGCTAGCAATCAGCCCCAGCATTTT
TRBV24-1,NA,TRBD2,TRBJ2-1,CATSDPTSGSFFEQFF,TGTGCCACCAGTGACCCGACTAGCGGCAGTTTTTTTGAGCAGTTCTTC
TRBV28,few,NA,TRBJ1-1,CASSFAGRNTEAFF,TGTGCCAGCAGTTTCGCCGGTAGGAACACTGAAGCTTTCTTT
TRBV7-2,NA,TRBD2,TRBJ2-2,CASSFGTSGSWGTGELFF,TGTGCCAGCAGCTTTGGGACTAGCGGGTCCTGGGGCACCGGGGAGCTGTTTTTT
TRBV6-5,NA,TRBD1,TRBJ1-3,CASRTRDRGNTIYF,TGTGCCAGCAGAACTCGGGACAGGGGAAACACCATATATTTT
TRBV24-1,NA,TRBD2,TRBJ2-1,CATSDLGLAEQFF,TGTGCCACCAGTGATTTGGGACTAGCGGAACAGTTCTTC
TRBV18,NA,TRBD1,TRBJ1-5,CASSRDRGLDQPQHF,TGTGCCAGCTCCCGCGACAGGGGGCTGGATCAGCCCCAGCATTTT
TRBV28,NA,TRBD1,TRBJ2-3,CASSLLGQGSTDTQYF,TGTGCCAGCAGTTTATTGGGACAGGGCTCGACAGATACGCAGTATTTT
TRBV5-4,NA,NA,TRBJ2-1,CASSLDRLWVGERNEQFF,TGTGCCAGCAGCTTAGACAGGTTGTGGGTCGGGGAGCGAAATGAGCAGTTCTTC
TRBV5-4,NA,TRBD2,TRBJ2-4,CASSPRGGGVIQYF,TGTGCCAGCAGCCCCCGCGGCGGGGGGGTCATTCAGTACTTC
TRBV11-1,NA,NA,TRBJ2-1,CASSLGPEHYNEQFF,TGTGCCAGCAGCTTAGGACCGGAGCACTACAATGAGCAGTTCTTC
TRBV7-2,NA,TRBD1,TRBJ2-7,CASSAWTGINYEQYF,TGTGCCAGCAGCGCGTGGACAGGGATTAACTACGAGCAGTACTTC
TRBV7-9,once,TRBD2,TRBJ2-3,CASSLARGSGSSDTQYF,TGTGCCAGCAGCTTAGCGCGGGGTAGCGGGAGTTCAGATACGCAGTATTTT
TRBV24-1,NA,TRBD1,TRBJ1-4,CATSDSPRQGGEKLFF,TGTGCCACCAGTGATTCGCCGAGACAGGGGGGTGAAAAACTGTTTTTT
TRBV25-1,NA,NA,TRBJ2-1,CASSLPPVDEQFF,TGTGCCAGCAGTCTTCCTCCGGTGGATGAGCAGTTCTTC
TRBV7-2,NA,NA,TRBJ1-2,CASSLAQGHYGYTF,TGTGCCAGCAGCTTAGCCCAGGGGCACTATGGCTACACCTTC
TRBV30,NA,NA,TRBJ2-2,CAWSVPGANTGELFF,TGTGCCTGGAGTGTACCAGGGGCGAACACCGGGGAGCTGTTTTTT
TRBV5-4,NA,NA,TRBJ1-6,CASNSRSYNSPLHF,TGTGCCAGCAACTCCCGCTCCTATAATTCACCCCTCCACTTT
TRBV7-2,NA,TRBD2,TRBJ2-3,CASSLVAGATDTQYF,TGTGCCAGCAGCTTAGTGGCGGGAGCCACAGATACGCAGTATTTT
TRBV5-4,NA,TRBD2,TRBJ2-7,CASSPDSGRVYEQYF,TGTGCCAGCAGCCCGGATAGCGGGAGGGTCTACGAGCAGTACTTC
TRBV10-3,NA,NA,TRBJ1-2,CAISSLSGASGYTF,TGTGCCATCAGTTCCCTCTCAGGGGCGAGTGGCTACACCTTC
TRBV5-1,NA,TRBD2,TRBJ2-1,CASSSISGRGFSYNEQFF,TGCGCCAGCAGCTCTATTAGCGGGAGGGGGTTCTCCTACAATGAGCAGTTCTTC
TRBV29-1,NA,TRBD1,TRBJ1-2,CSVQGGTAGYGYTF,TGCAGCGTTCAAGGGGGGACAGCCGGCTATGGCTACACCTTC
TRBV7-9,NA,NA,TRBJ2-7,CASSPAGGEQYF,TGTGCCAGCAGCCCCGCCGGGGGAGAGCAGTACTTC
TRBV9,NA,NA,TRBJ1-1,CASSPQGSGAFF,TGTGCCAGCAGCCCCCAGGGTTCGGGAGCTTTCTTT
TRBV19,NA,TRBD2,TRBJ2-1,CASSMASGNDEQFF,TGTGCCAGTAGTATGGCTAGCGGGAACGATGAGCAGTTCTTC
TRBV12-5,NA,NA,TRBJ2-1,CASGLPHPSGLNEQFF,TGTGCTAGTGGTTTGCCCCATCCGAGCGGGCTGAATGAGCAGTTCTTC
TRBV15,NA,NA,TRBJ1-2,CATSRDQGPNYGYTF,TGTGCCACCAGCAGAGATCAGGGGCCTAACTATGGCTACACCTTC
TRBV27,NA,NA,TRBJ2-2,CASSLSVSGSHPGELFF,TGTGCCAGCAGTTTATCGGTGTCGGGGAGCCATCCCGGGGAGCTGTTTTTT
TRBV28,NA,NA,TRBJ1-2,CASSLYGRGRNNYGYTF,TGTGCCAGCAGTTTATATGGCAGGGGACGAAATAACTATGGCTACACCTTC
TRBV9,NA,NA,TRBJ1-1,CASSANQAEAFF,TGTGCCAGCAGCGCAAATCAGGCTGAAGCTTTCTTT
TRBV6-5,NA,TRBD1,TRBJ2-7,CASSSQGAGEQYF,TGTGCCAGCAGTTCCCAGGGGGCGGGGGAGCAGTACTTC
TRBV6-1,NA,NA,TRBJ1-1,CASSDRFKAFF,TGTGCCAGCAGTGACCGGTTTAAAGCTTTCTTT
TRBV5-1,NA,TRBD1,TRBJ2-7,CASSKDGQGSYEQYF,TGCGCCAGCAGCAAGGACGGACAGGGCTCCTACGAGCAGTACTTC
TRBV7-3,once,TRBD2,TRBJ2-5,CASSSGLAGVGETQYF,TGTGCCAGCAGCTCGGGACTAGCGGGAGTGGGAGAGACCCAGTACTTC
TRBV6-6,NA,TRBD1,TRBJ1-5,CASSPQGATFSGNQPQHF,TGTGCCAGCAGTCCACAGGGGGCGACATTCTCGGGCAATCAGCCCCAGCATTTT
TRBV2,NA,NA,TRBJ2-3,CASGGLKYQDTQYF,TGTGCCAGCGGCGGTTTGAAGTATCAGGATACGCAGTATTTT